This T cell receptor beta chain is drawn from a study of control samples from healthy donors and cancer patients. CDR3 length: 15 residues. Trimming removed 2 bases at V and 0 bases at J, with 12 bases between. CDR1 is SGDLS, CDR2 YYNGEE, per germline. This table comes from immunoSEQ multiplex PCR, and its TCRdb copy is limited to in-frame clones, with some not included. The sample includes about 160,000 clones, 90% to 95% seen only once; the top ten take approximately 0.7%. The sequenced sample consisted of blood. The sequence came from a woman aged 25 to 39 in good health. V gene TRBV9 combines with J gene TRBJ2-7; the D gene is possibly TRBD2 (7 bases). CDR3 loop: CASSVGGPSSYEQYF. Written as DNA, the CDR3 is TGTGCCAGCAGCGTGGGGGGGCCGAGCTCCTACGAGCAGTACTTC.